The clone carrying this T cell receptor beta chain was seen more than once but under ten times. Antigen unknown. Other DNA sequences in the sample encode the same CDR3. This sample is part of a study of T cell responses to AZD1222 COVID-19 vaccine. Using immunoSEQ multiplex PCR, the repertoire was profiled, and TCRdb retains in-frame clones only, with some absent. This sample has about 120,000 clones, with approximately 83% found just once. Overall study results and limits: Reports indicate that nearly half of spike-specific TCRs are directed at unmutated variant regions. Baseline seropositivity occurred in only six AZD1222 recipients.

The CDR3 is made up of 13 amino acids. Between the trimmed V and J ends, which lost 0 bases and 4 bases, there was a span of 4 bases. CDR1 is SGHAT and CDR2 is FQNNGV in the germline V gene. The V gene is TRBV11-2, the J gene TRBJ1-5; D not certain. This TCR derives from an adult in good health. The sample was peripheral blood, taken on day 0 of MenACWY control vaccination. This CDR3 is CASSLDRNQPQHF. The DNA of the CDR3 is TGTGCCAGCAGCTTAGACAGAAATCAGCCCCAGCATTTT.